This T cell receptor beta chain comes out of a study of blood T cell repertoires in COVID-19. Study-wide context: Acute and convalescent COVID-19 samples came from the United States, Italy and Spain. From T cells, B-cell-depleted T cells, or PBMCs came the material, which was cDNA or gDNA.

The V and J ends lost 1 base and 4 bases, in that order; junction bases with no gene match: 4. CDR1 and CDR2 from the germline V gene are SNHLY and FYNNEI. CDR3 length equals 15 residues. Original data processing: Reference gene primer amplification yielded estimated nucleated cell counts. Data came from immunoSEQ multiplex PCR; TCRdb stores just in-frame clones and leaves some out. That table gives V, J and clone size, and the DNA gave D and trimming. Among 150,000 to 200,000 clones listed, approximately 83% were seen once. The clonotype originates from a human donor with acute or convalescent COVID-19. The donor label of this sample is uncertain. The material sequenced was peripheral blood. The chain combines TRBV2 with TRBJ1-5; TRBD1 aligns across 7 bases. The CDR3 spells CASSEEQGPNQPQHF. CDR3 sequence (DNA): TGTGCCAGCAGTGAAGAACAGGGGCCAAATCAGCCCCAGCATTTT.